The 23 T cell receptor beta chains below come from one sample, sequenced in a study of pediatric ulcerative colitis. The protocol was immunoSEQ multiplex PCR, while the TCRdb copy is restricted to in-frame clones and leaves out a portion. The sample contains about 37,000 clones, 65% to 85% of which appear only once. Rectal tissue came from one to two pinch biopsies taken at colonoscopy. The sample was gut tissue. These receptors were taken from a boy between 5 and 17 years old with severe ulcerative colitis.

V is TRBV9 and J is TRBJ2-6; TRBD2 might be the D (6 bases). The germline V and J ends were trimmed by 10 bases and 1 base, with 9 bases remaining between them. This CDR3 has 13 residues. From germline, CDR1 is SGDLS and CDR2 YYNGEE. The CDR3 nucleotides are TGTGCCTGGGGACTTTCTGGGGCCAACGTCCTGACTTTC. It codes for CAWGLSGANVLTF. The whole variable domain, filled in from reference TRBV9 and TRBJ2-6, reads DSGVTQTPKHLITATGQRVTLRCSPRSGDLSVYWYQQSLDQGLQFLIQYYNGEERAKGNILERFSAQQFPDLHSELNLSSLELGDSALYFCAWGLSGANVLTFGAGSRLTVL.

The chain links TRBV6-5 to TRBJ1-2; tentative D call: TRBD1 (6 bases). V was shortened by 4 bases and J by 6 bases, with 12 bases between the two germline ends. Germline CDR1 and CDR2: MNHEY and SVGAGI. The length of the CDR3 is 13 residues. The CDR3 region is CASSWSGVDGYTF. The CDR3 DNA reads as TGTGCCAGCAGTTGGTCAGGGGTGGATGGCTACACCTTC.

The CDR3 protein is CASSRTLRYEQYF. CDR3 nucleotides: TGTGCCAGTAGCAGAACCCTAAGATACGAGCAGTACTTC. The chain employs TRBV19 and TRBJ2-7; no clear D. Between the trimmed V and J ends, which lost 6 bases and 4 bases, there was a span of 13 bases. The CDR3 runs to 13 residues. Germline values: CDR1 LNHDA, CDR2 SQIVND (reference sequence).

This clone turned up a few times. The rearrangement uses TRBV5-8 and TRBJ1-1; D not resolved. Germline V gives CDR1 SGHTS, CDR2 YDEGEE. V lost 4 bases and J lost 0, with 7 bases in between. The CDR3 is made up of 13 amino acids. CDR3 nucleotide sequence: TGTGCCAGCAGCCCAAGAGTGAACACTGAAGCTTTCTTT. It translates to CASSPRVNTEAFF.

J is TRBJ2-7 and V is TRBV5-5; 9 nucleotides match TRBD1. The V segment lost 1 base and the J segment 3 bases; nucleotides outside the gene matches: 5. The CDR3 covers 15 residues. Germline loops: CDR1 SGHKS, CDR2 YYEKEE (reference sequence). CDR3 sequence (DNA): TGTGCCAGCAGCTTGTCGGGACAGGGCCTCTACGAGCAGTACTTC. Translated, it gives CASSLSGQGLYEQYF.

This chain links TRBV28 with TRBJ1-6; no reliable D call. The V and J ends lost 5 bases and 10 bases respectively, with 18 bases between them. The CDR3 is 15 amino acids. CDR1 and CDR2 (germline): MDHEN, SYDVKM. CDR3 nucleotide sequence: TGTGCCAGCAGTACGGGGAGCCAAGGCAGGTCACCCCTCCACTTT. It encodes CASSTGSQGRSPLHF.

The chain uses TRBV2 and TRBJ1-2; D is possibly TRBD1 (5 bases). The CDR3 extends over 13 amino acids. Germline V gene lookup returns CDR1 SNHLY and CDR2 FYNNEI. V lost 9 bases and J lost 0, with 11 bases in between. CDR3 residues: CARGDPANYGYTF. The CDR3 bases are TGTGCCAGGGGGGATCCGGCTAACTATGGCTACACCTTC.

J is TRBJ2-3 and V is TRBV5-1; the match to TRBD1 covers 7 bases. The CDR3 has 14 residues. Unmatched junction bases numbered 8, after V lost 8 bases and J lost 2 bases. Germline V gene sequence: CDR1 SGHRS, CDR2 YFSETQ. CDR3 amino acids: CASATGQNTDTQYF. Written as DNA, the CDR3 is TGCGCCAGTGCAACGGGACAGAACACAGATACGCAGTATTTT.

This clone appeared a few times. The chain combines TRBV4-1 with TRBJ1-4; D possibly corresponds to TRBD1 (5 bases). CDR3 length equals 14 residues. Trimming removed 0 bases at V and 7 bases at J, with 9 bases between. Germline-derived CDR1 and CDR2 are MGHRA and YSYEKL. The CDR3 DNA sequence: TGCGCCAGCAGCCAAGATCAGGGTCCTGAAAAACTGTTTTTT. Translated, it gives CASSQDQGPEKLFF.

The chain combines TRBV5-1 with TRBJ2-3, with D unclear. The V end was cut by 4 bases, the J end by 0 bases, with 12 bases between. The CDR3 consists of 15 residues. Germline V CDR1 and CDR2: SGHRS, YFSETQ. CDR3 nucleotide sequence: TGCGCCAGCAGCACCGGGTTGCTTAGCACAGATACGCAGTATTTT. Its protein is CASSTGLLSTDTQYF. Drawing the rest from reference TRBV5-1 and TRBJ2-3, the complete variable domain is KAGVTQTPRYLIKTRGQQVTLSCSPISGHRSVSWYQQTPGQGLQFLFEYFSETQRNKGNFPGRFSGRQFSNSRSEMNVSTLELGDSALYLCASSTGLLSTDTQYFGPGTRLTVL.

The V gene is TRBV6-5, the J gene TRBJ1-2, with 10 bases aligning to TRBD1. CDR1 and CDR2 (germline): MNHEY, SVGAGI. V gave up 6 bases and J gave up 8 bases; unmatched junction bases: 9. CDR3 length equals 14 residues. The CDR3 coding sequence is TGTGCCAGCAGCCGCATGGGACAGGGGCAAGGCTACACCTTC. Encoded protein: CASSRMGQGQGYTF.

The V gene is TRBV5-1, the J gene TRBJ2-1; D unclear. The CDR3 has 15 residues. The V gene's germline CDR1 is SGHRS and CDR2 YFSETQ. V was shortened by 2 bases and J by 0 bases, with 9 bases between the two germline ends. The CDR3 DNA sequence: TGCGCCAGCAGCTTAAACGGTGACTCCTACAATGAGCAGTTCTTC. It codes for CASSLNGDSYNEQFF.

This chain joins TRBV5-1 and TRBJ2-7; 7 bases are shared with TRBD1. Germline V gene data show CDR1 as SGHRS and CDR2 as YFSETQ. CDR3 length equals 13 residues. V trimming: 0 bases; J trimming: 4 bases; junction bases outside the gene matches: 1. CDR3 nucleotide sequence: TGCGCCAGCAGCTTGGAACAGGGGTACGAGCAGTACTTC. Its translation: CASSLEQGYEQYF.

The chain carries TRBV11-3 and TRBJ2-3; D gene unclear. The CDR3 has 13 residues. The V and J ends lost 5 bases and 2 bases respectively, with 8 bases between them. From germline, CDR1 is SGHNT and CDR2 YENEEA. CDR3 sequence (DNA): TGTGCCAGCAGCGGTACATTCACAGATACGCAGTATTTT. Translating it yields CASSGTFTDTQYF.

CDR3 bases: TGTGCCAGCAGCGTAGAGGGACAGGGGCTCTCTGGAAACACCATATATTTT. This gives the protein CASSVEGQGLSGNTIYF. The V gene is TRBV9, the J gene TRBJ1-3; 10 bases agree with TRBD1. The CDR3 loop spans 17 amino acids. The V gene end was trimmed by 0 bases and the J gene end by 0 bases; junction bases not matched to a gene: 3. Germline V gene data show CDR1 as SGDLS and CDR2 as YYNGEE.

V usage is TRBV19 and J usage is TRBJ1-1, with unresolved D. Trimming took 5 bases from V and 6 from J, leaving 7 bases between them. CDR3 length: 11 residues. In germline, CDR1 is LNHDA, CDR2 SQIVND (reference sequence). CDR3 DNA: TGTGCCAGTAGTTCAGAGGCTGAAGCTTTCTTT. Translated, it gives CASSSEAEAFF.

The rearrangement links TRBV10-3 to TRBJ1-1; TRBD1 matches at 7 bases. The junction had 2 bases not matched to a gene; V was cut back by 2 bases and J by 5 bases. This CDR3 comprises 13 residues. Per the germline V gene, CDR1 is ENHRY and CDR2 is SYGVKD. CDR3 bases: TGTGCCATCAGTGAGAGGGGGCGGACTGAAGCTTTCTTT. Encoded protein: CAISERGRTEAFF.

The chain links TRBV6-5 to TRBJ1-2; no reliable D call. Per germline, CDR1 MNHEY and CDR2 SVGAGI. The CDR3 contains 15 residues. The ends were cut back, 4 bases at V and 6 bases at J, with 18 bases in the middle. The CDR3 DNA sequence: TGTGCCAGCAGTTCTAGAGCAATAGGAACCGATGGCTACACCTTC. Protein: CASSSRAIGTDGYTF.

The chain is built from TRBV6-5 and TRBJ1-2; no clear D. Germline V gives CDR1 MNHEY, CDR2 SVGAGI. With 5 bases removed from V and 4 bases from J, the gap between germline ends came to 5 bases. The CDR3 has 11 residues. CDR3 region: CASSNSYGYTF. In DNA, the CDR3 is TGTGCCAGCAGTAACAGCTATGGCTACACCTTC.

V is TRBV6-6 and J is TRBJ1-1; the D gene is possibly TRBD1 (6 bases). The germline V gene encodes CDR1 MNHNY and CDR2 SVGAGI (reference sequence). The CDR3 has 15 residues. Trimming shortened V by 2 bases and J by 5 bases, and 15 bases separated the two germline ends. Here the CDR3 reads CASSYPWGADTEAFF. CDR3 sequence (DNA): TGTGCCAGCAGTTACCCTTGGGGGGCGGATACTGAAGCTTTCTTT.

The V and J genes are TRBV5-1 and TRBJ2-3; possibly TRBD2 for D (6 bases). This CDR3 spans 12 amino acids. Germline-derived CDR1 and CDR2 are SGHRS and YFSETQ. Trimming took 10 bases from V and 5 from J, leaving 14 bases between them. The CDR3 region is CASGTPEDTQYF. CDR3 nucleotide sequence: TGCGCCTCCGGGACTCCTGAAGATACGCAGTATTTT.

This chain connects TRBV6-1 to TRBJ2-3; the D is unclear. Between the trimmed V and J ends, which lost 3 bases and 6 bases, there was a span of 4 bases. This CDR3 region has 11 residues. The germline gives CDR1 MNHNS, CDR2 SASEGT. The CDR3 DNA sequence: TGTGCCAGCAGTGATCTCGATACGCAGTATTTT. As protein: CASSDLDTQYF.

The CDR3 DNA reads as TGTGCCAGCAGTGGCCCGAAGACCCAGTACTTC. This translates into CASSGPKTQYF. The chain joins TRBV2 to TRBJ2-5; D remains unclear. Germline V gene data show CDR1 as SNHLY and CDR2 as FYNNEI. V was clipped by 4 bases and J by 6 bases, with 6 bases between them. The CDR3 extends over 11 amino acids.